A selection of T cell receptor beta chains follows, all from one sample in a study of radiotherapy plus CTLA-4 blockade in lung cancer. Sequencing was performed with immunoSEQ multiplex PCR; in TCRdb, only in-frame clones are kept and a portion is missing. Among 50,000 or so clones listed, about 88% were seen once. The starting material was peripheral blood, obtained from a patient treated with radiotherapy plus ipilimumab. The receptors originated from a human donor with non-small cell lung cancer whose response to radiotherapy plus ipilimumab could not be evaluated. Both conserved end residues are part of each CDR3. D genes are given only for firm matches. Size is stated for part of the rows, as once, few or many counts, or as a class when the clone is expanded.

V gene: TRBV18
clone size: few
J gene: TRBJ1-2
D gene: NA
CDR3 protein: CASSSDRANYGYTF
CDR3 DNA: TGTGCCAGCTCATCGGACAGAGCTAACTATGGCTACACCTTC

V gene: TRBV19
clone size: few
J gene: TRBJ2-3
D gene: NA
CDR3 protein: CASSISLRVGDTQYF
CDR3 DNA: TGTGCCAGTAGTATCTCCCTCAGGGTAGGAGATACGCAGTATTTT

V gene: TRBV11-2
clone size: few
J gene: TRBJ1-1
D gene: TRBD1
CDR3 protein: CASSLGQGAGDTEAFF
CDR3 DNA: TGTGCCAGCAGCTTAGGACAGGGGGCAGGGGACACTGAAGCTTTCTTT

V gene: TRBV2
clone size: NA
J gene: TRBJ2-2
D gene: NA
CDR3 protein: CASNEQGLGGELFF
CDR3 DNA: TGTGCCAGCAATGAGCAGGGGCTGGGCGGGGAGCTGTTTTTT

V gene: TRBV7-2
clone size: NA
J gene: TRBJ1-1
D gene: NA
CDR3 protein: CASSLRDRHTEAFF
CDR3 DNA: TGTGCCAGCAGCTTAAGAGACAGGCACACTGAAGCTTTCTTT

V gene: TRBV7-2
clone size: NA
J gene: TRBJ2-1
D gene: TRBD2
CDR3 protein: CASSLMGLAGGHGQFF
CDR3 DNA: TGTGCCAGCAGCTTAATGGGACTAGCGGGGGGCCATGGGCAGTTCTTC

V gene: TRBV29-1
clone size: once
J gene: TRBJ2-7
D gene: TRBD2
CDR3 protein: CSVEGQRDSYEQYF
CDR3 DNA: TGCAGCGTTGAAGGGCAGCGGGATTCCTACGAGCAGTACTTC

V gene: TRBV10-3
clone size: NA
J gene: TRBJ2-1
D gene: TRBD2
CDR3 protein: CAISEMRGAHNNEQFF
CDR3 DNA: TGTGCCATCAGTGAGATGCGGGGGGCCCACAACAATGAGCAGTTCTTC

V gene: TRBV7-8
clone size: few
J gene: TRBJ2-7
D gene: TRBD2
CDR3 protein: CASSPGTTTYEQYF
CDR3 DNA: TGTGCCAGCAGCCCCGGGACTACTACCTACGAGCAGTACTTC

V gene: TRBV5-1
clone size: NA
J gene: TRBJ2-3
D gene: TRBD2
CDR3 protein: CASSLTSGGPTDTQYF
CDR3 DNA: TGCGCCAGCAGCTTGACGAGCGGGGGGCCCACAGATACGCAGTATTTT

V gene: TRBV7-2
clone size: once
J gene: TRBJ1-1
D gene: NA
CDR3 protein: CASTLRGVGNERYTEAFF
CDR3 DNA: TGTGCCAGCACCCTGCGGGGGGTAGGGAATGAAAGGTACACTGAAGCTTTCTTT

V gene: TRBV4-3
clone size: NA
J gene: TRBJ2-7
D gene: TRBD2
CDR3 protein: CASSQERTSGRIYEQYF
CDR3 DNA: TGCGCCAGCAGCCAAGAACGGACTAGCGGGAGAATCTACGAGCAGTACTTC

V gene: TRBV25-1
clone size: once
J gene: TRBJ2-7
D gene: TRBD1
CDR3 protein: CASSVGTGAYEQYF
CDR3 DNA: TGTGCCAGCAGTGTCGGGACAGGGGCCTACGAGCAGTACTTC

V gene: TRBV25-1
clone size: NA
J gene: TRBJ1-6
D gene: TRBD1
CDR3 protein: CASSETGGSNSPLHF
CDR3 DNA: TGTGCCAGCAGTGAGACAGGGGGCTCTAATTCACCCCTCCACTTT

V gene: TRBV13
clone size: NA
J gene: TRBJ2-3
D gene: NA
CDR3 protein: CASSLGRAIADTQYF
CDR3 DNA: TGTGCCAGCAGCTTGGGCAGGGCAATAGCAGATACGCAGTATTTT

V gene: TRBV19
clone size: NA
J gene: TRBJ2-7
D gene: TRBD2
CDR3 protein: CASSTLAGGPGYEQYF
CDR3 DNA: TGTGCCAGTAGTACGCTAGCGGGAGGTCCAGGCTACGAGCAGTACTTC

V gene: TRBV27
clone size: NA
J gene: TRBJ2-5
D gene: TRBD1
CDR3 protein: CASSMDREETQYF
CDR3 DNA: TGTGCCAGCAGTATGGACAGGGAGGAGACCCAGTACTTC

V gene: TRBV7-2
clone size: NA
J gene: TRBJ2-1
D gene: NA
CDR3 protein: CASSLRIGDEQFF
CDR3 DNA: TGTGCCAGCAGCTTAAGAATAGGGGATGAGCAGTTCTTC

V gene: TRBV20-1
clone size: NA
J gene: TRBJ2-3
D gene: NA
CDR3 protein: CSAVWRGTQYF
CDR3 DNA: TGCAGTGCTGTCTGGAGGGGTACGCAGTATTTT

V gene: TRBV23-1
clone size: NA
J gene: TRBJ2-1
D gene: TRBD2
CDR3 protein: CASSPRLAGLSKNNEQFF
CDR3 DNA: TGCGCCAGCAGTCCTCGACTAGCGGGTTTGTCCAAGAACAATGAGCAGTTCTTC

V gene: TRBV7-9
clone size: NA
J gene: TRBJ2-1
D gene: NA
CDR3 protein: CASRTESSYNEQFF
CDR3 DNA: TGTGCCAGCCGGACAGAAAGCTCCTACAATGAGCAGTTCTTC

V gene: TRBV6-5
clone size: NA
J gene: TRBJ1-5
D gene: NA
CDR3 protein: CASRQGVNQPQHF
CDR3 DNA: TGTGCCAGCAGACAGGGTGTGAATCAGCCCCAGCATTTT

V gene: TRBV7-9
clone size: NA
J gene: TRBJ2-3
D gene: TRBD1
CDR3 protein: CASRSRDREPDTQYF
CDR3 DNA: TGTGCCAGCAGGTCCCGGGACAGGGAACCAGATACGCAGTATTTT

V gene: TRBV7-2
clone size: NA
J gene: TRBJ2-7
D gene: NA
CDR3 protein: CASSLAKGGTYEQYF
CDR3 DNA: TGTGCCAGCAGCTTAGCGAAAGGGGGTACCTACGAGCAGTACTTC

V gene: TRBV5-1
clone size: NA
J gene: TRBJ2-2
D gene: NA
CDR3 protein: CASKGQANTGELFF
CDR3 DNA: TGCGCCAGCAAGGGACAAGCGAACACCGGGGAGCTGTTTTTT

V gene: TRBV6-5
clone size: NA
J gene: TRBJ2-3
D gene: TRBD2
CDR3 protein: CASSTGTKSTDTQYF
CDR3 DNA: TGTGCCAGCAGCACCGGGACTAAGAGCACAGATACGCAGTATTTT

V gene: TRBV29-1
clone size: NA
J gene: TRBJ1-2
D gene: TRBD1
CDR3 protein: CSVDGQVTYTF
CDR3 DNA: TGCAGCGTGGACGGACAGGTTACCTACACCTTC

V gene: TRBV6-6
clone size: NA
J gene: TRBJ2-4
D gene: TRBD1
CDR3 protein: CASSGDRGAKNIQYF
CDR3 DNA: TGTGCCAGCAGTGGGGACAGGGGGGCCAAAAACATTCAGTACTTC

V gene: TRBV7-9
clone size: NA
J gene: TRBJ2-5
D gene: NA
CDR3 protein: CASSRRTLQETQYF
CDR3 DNA: TGTGCCAGCAGCCGACGGACTTTACAAGAGACCCAGTACTTC

V gene: TRBV7-2
clone size: NA
J gene: TRBJ2-5
D gene: TRBD2
CDR3 protein: CASSERLAVSQYF
CDR3 DNA: TGTGCCAGCAGCGAGAGACTAGCCGTCAGCCAGTACTTC